This is a list of T cell receptor beta chains from one sample in a study of regulatory T cells in long-lasting Graves disease. Each CDR3 protein is one row after TCRdb ran MiXCR on the multiplex PCR reads. The sample records about 440,000 distinct CDR3 sequences, 15% being singletons. These data also featured in a second study, about T cells in Graves' hyperthyroidism and ophthalmopathy.

The sample in question was peripheral blood mononuclear cells (PBMCs), obtained at new diagnosis, from a patient treated with antithyroid drugs. The source of these receptors is a woman under 40 with Graves disease. Each CDR3 is given with its conserved first and last residue. The D gene is left open where the match is weak. Not every row has a clone size; where given, it reads once, few, many or a size class.

V gene: TRBV3-1
clone size: few
J gene: TRBJ2-1
D gene: TRBD2
CDR3 protein: CASSQDLLWAGDSSYNEQFF
CDR3 DNA: TGTGCCAGCAGCCAAGATTTATTGTGGGCGGGGGATTCCTCCTACAATGAGCAGTTCTTC

V gene: TRBV19
clone size: few
J gene: TRBJ2-1
D gene: TRBD2
CDR3 protein: CASSIEFGGTSGSEDEQFF
CDR3 DNA: TGTGCCAGTAGTATAGAGTTTGGCGGGACTAGCGGGAGTGAGGATGAGCAGTTCTTC

V gene: TRBV20-1
clone size: many
J gene: TRBJ2-5
D gene: TRBD2
CDR3 protein: CSARVGLPQETQYF
CDR3 DNA: TGCAGTGCTAGGGTGGGACTACCCCAAGAGACCCAGTACTTC

V gene: TRBV20-1
clone size: -
J gene: TRBJ2-2
D gene: TRBD2
CDR3 protein: CSAIVAGGVGGELFF
CDR3 DNA: TGCAGTGCAATAGTAGCGGGAGGGGTAGGCGGGGAGCTGTTTTTT

V gene: TRBV15
clone size: -
J gene: TRBJ1-6
D gene: TRBD1
CDR3 protein: CATSREARQGNSPLHF
CDR3 DNA: TGTGCCACCAGCAGAGAGGCGCGACAGGGGAATTCACCCCTCCACTTT

V gene: TRBV11-2
clone size: many
J gene: TRBJ2-3
D gene: TRBD2
CDR3 protein: CASSLVFRSGGSTDTQYF
CDR3 DNA: TGTGCCAGCAGCTTAGTGTTTCGAAGCGGGGGAAGCACAGATACGCAGTATTTT

V gene: TRBV5-1
clone size: -
J gene: TRBJ1-2
D gene: -
CDR3 protein: CASSLEMTRNYGYTF
CDR3 DNA: TGCGCCAGCAGCCTGGAAATGACACGGAACTATGGCTACACCTTC

V gene: TRBV12-3/TRBV12-4
clone size: few
J gene: TRBJ1-1
D gene: -
CDR3 protein: CASQVGDLRNTEAFF
CDR3 DNA: TGTGCCAGCCAGGTAGGGGATCTGAGGAACACTGAAGCTTTCTTT

V gene: TRBV30
clone size: -
J gene: TRBJ2-1
D gene: TRBD1
CDR3 protein: CAWSIVRVYGQGANNEQFF
CDR3 DNA: TGTGCCTGGAGTATCGTTCGGGTGTACGGGCAGGGGGCCAACAATGAGCAGTTCTTC

V gene: TRBV2
clone size: many
J gene: TRBJ2-5
D gene: TRBD1
CDR3 protein: CASSAQQGRETQYF
CDR3 DNA: TGTGCCAGCAGTGCTCAACAGGGGCGAGAGACCCAGTACTTC

V gene: TRBV2
clone size: many
J gene: TRBJ1-1
D gene: -
CDR3 protein: CASAGRMNTEAFF
CDR3 DNA: TGTGCCAGCGCGGGCCGGATGAACACTGAAGCTTTCTTT

V gene: TRBV15
clone size: few
J gene: TRBJ1-4
D gene: -
CDR3 protein: CATSRPGGGVQATNEKLFF
CDR3 DNA: TGTGCCACCAGCAGACCGGGTGGGGGTGTACAGGCAACTAATGAAAAACTGTTTTTT

V gene: TRBV16
clone size: many
J gene: TRBJ1-5
D gene: -
CDR3 protein: CASSQLQFNQPQHF
CDR3 DNA: TGTGCCAGCAGCCAATTACAGTTCAATCAGCCCCAGCATTTT

V gene: TRBV9
clone size: -
J gene: TRBJ2-2
D gene: -
CDR3 protein: CASSVKNTGELFF
CDR3 DNA: TGTGCCAGCAGCGTAAAAAACACCGGGGAGCTGTTTTTT

V gene: TRBV29-1
clone size: many
J gene: TRBJ1-2
D gene: -
CDR3 protein: CSVDGGASGYTF
CDR3 DNA: TGCAGCGTTGATGGGGGCGCCAGTGGCTACACCTTC

V gene: TRBV12-3/TRBV12-4
clone size: many
J gene: TRBJ2-3
D gene: -
CDR3 protein: CASSYPRDSDWRGTDTQYF
CDR3 DNA: TGTGCCAGCAGCTACCCCCGGGACTCAGACTGGAGGGGCACAGATACGCAGTATTTT

V gene: TRBV20-1
clone size: many
J gene: TRBJ1-6
D gene: TRBD1
CDR3 protein: CSAQSGTDDNSPLHF
CDR3 DNA: TGCAGTGCACAGTCCGGGACAGACGATAATTCACCCCTCCACTTT

V gene: TRBV3-1
clone size: few
J gene: TRBJ1-6
D gene: -
CDR3 protein: CASSQGYRIDTGGSPLHF
CDR3 DNA: TGTGCCAGCAGCCAAGGGTACAGGATCGATACCGGGGGATCACCCCTCCACTTT

V gene: TRBV20-1
clone size: many
J gene: TRBJ1-1
D gene: -
CDR3 protein: CSPRTGNTEAFF
CDR3 DNA: TGCAGCCCCCGAACCGGGAACACTGAAGCTTTCTTT

V gene: TRBV19
clone size: -
J gene: TRBJ2-1
D gene: TRBD2
CDR3 protein: CASSIDLGGLGRYEQFF
CDR3 DNA: TGTGCCAGTAGTATAGATCTGGGGGGACTAGGCCGTTATGAGCAGTTCTTC

V gene: TRBV12-3/TRBV12-4
clone size: -
J gene: TRBJ2-6
D gene: TRBD1
CDR3 protein: CASSFRTGTSGANVLTF
CDR3 DNA: TGTGCCAGCAGTTTTAGGACAGGAACCTCTGGGGCCAACGTCCTGACTTTC

V gene: TRBV20-1
clone size: -
J gene: TRBJ2-7
D gene: -
CDR3 protein: CSASDPGYEQYF
CDR3 DNA: TGCAGTGCTAGTGACCCAGGGTACGAGCAGTACTTC

V gene: TRBV7-6
clone size: -
J gene: TRBJ2-3
D gene: TRBD1
CDR3 protein: CASSLWTGGSTDTQYF
CDR3 DNA: TGTGCCAGCAGCTTATGGACAGGAGGAAGCACAGATACGCAGTATTTT

V gene: TRBV12-5
clone size: -
J gene: TRBJ2-6
D gene: -
CDR3 protein: CASGLVGRGAGANVLTF
CDR3 DNA: TGTGCTAGTGGTTTGGTAGGGAGGGGGGCTGGGGCCAACGTCCTGACTTTC

V gene: TRBV27
clone size: -
J gene: TRBJ1-6
D gene: -
CDR3 protein: CASSRPEGLGSPLHF
CDR3 DNA: TGTGCCAGCAGTCGACCTGAAGGGCTGGGTTCACCCCTCCACTTT

V gene: TRBV6-1
clone size: many
J gene: TRBJ2-7
D gene: TRBD2
CDR3 protein: CASSPRGPAGVYEQYF
CDR3 DNA: TGTGCCAGCAGCCCTAGGGGTCCAGCGGGAGTATACGAGCAGTACTTC